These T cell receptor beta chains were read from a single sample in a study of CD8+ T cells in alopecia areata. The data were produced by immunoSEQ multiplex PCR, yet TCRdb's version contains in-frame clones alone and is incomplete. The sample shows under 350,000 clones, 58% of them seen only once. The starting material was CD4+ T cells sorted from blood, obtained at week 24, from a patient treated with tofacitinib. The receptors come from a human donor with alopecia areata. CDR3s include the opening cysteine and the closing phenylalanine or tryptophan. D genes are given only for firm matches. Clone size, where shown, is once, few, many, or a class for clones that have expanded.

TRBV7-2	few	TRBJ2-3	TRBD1	TGTGCCAGCAGCTCTTGGACAGGGAGCACAGATACGCAGTATTTT	CASSSWTGSTDTQYF
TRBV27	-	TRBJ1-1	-	TGTGCCAGCAGTTTCACAGGGAACACTGAAGCTTTCTTT	CASSFTGNTEAFF
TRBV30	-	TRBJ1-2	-	TGTGCCTGGAGTGTACTGGGGGGTGGACCACCTAACTATGGCTACACCTTC	CAWSVLGGGPPNYGYTF
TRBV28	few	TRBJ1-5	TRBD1	TGTGCCAGCAGGACAGGGACTGGTCGCAATCAGCCCCAGCATTTT	CASRTGTGRNQPQHF
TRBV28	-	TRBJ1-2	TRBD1	TGTGCCAGCAGGCAACAGGGGGCGGTCTATGGCTACACCTTC	CASRQQGAVYGYTF
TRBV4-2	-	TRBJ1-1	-	TGTGCCAGCAGCCTTCCAGGGGAGAGCACTGAAGCTTTCTTT	CASSLPGESTEAFF
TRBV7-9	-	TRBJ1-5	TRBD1	TGTGCCAGCAGCGACGGACAGGGGGCCAAGGGAGATAGCAATCAGCCCCAGCATTTT	CASSDGQGAKGDSNQPQHF
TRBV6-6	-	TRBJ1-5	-	TGTGCCAGCGGGCAGGTGAGCAATCAGCCCCAGCATTTT	CASGQVSNQPQHF
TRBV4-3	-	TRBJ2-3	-	TGCGCCAGCAGCCAAGATCACTCCCTGGGTGCAGATACGCAGTATTTT	CASSQDHSLGADTQYF
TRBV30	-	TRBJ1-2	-	TGTGCCTGGAGTGTACGCGGGATCCGTGGCTACACCTTC	CAWSVRGIRGYTF
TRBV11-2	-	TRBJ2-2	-	TGTGCCAGCAGCTCAGCCCTCCCGTCTGGGGAGCTGTTTTTT	CASSSALPSGELFF
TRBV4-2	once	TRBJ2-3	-	TGTGCCAGCAGCCAGCCGTGGCAGGATACGCAGTATTTT	CASSQPWQDTQYF
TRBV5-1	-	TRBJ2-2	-	TGCGCCAGCAGCTTGGCCGGGCCGAACACCGGGGAGCTGTTTTTT	CASSLAGPNTGELFF
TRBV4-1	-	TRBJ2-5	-	TGCGCCAGCAGTATTGGGGTACAAGAGACCCAGTACTTC	CASSIGVQETQYF
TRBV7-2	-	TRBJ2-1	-	TGTGCCAGCAGCGTCAGTAGGGTCAATGAGCAGTTCTTC	CASSVSRVNEQFF
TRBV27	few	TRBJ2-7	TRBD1	TGTGCCAGCAGTTCCATGACAGGGGTAAGCTCCTACGAGCAGTACTTC	CASSSMTGVSSYEQYF
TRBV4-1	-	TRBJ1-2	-	TGCGCCAGCAGCCAAGCTCAGGAGGGATACGGCTACACCTTC	CASSQAQEGYGYTF
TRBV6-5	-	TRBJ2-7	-	TGTGCCAGCAGTTACCGCGGGAAGTACGAGCAGTACTTC	CASSYRGKYEQYF
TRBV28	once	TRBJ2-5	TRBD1	TGTGCCAGCAGCGCCCCGGGACAGGGGGCCAAAGAGACCCAGTACTTC	CASSAPGQGAKETQYF
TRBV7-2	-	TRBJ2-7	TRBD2	TGTGCCAGCAGCCCAGGGACTAGCGGGGACTCCTACGAGCAGTACTTC	CASSPGTSGDSYEQYF
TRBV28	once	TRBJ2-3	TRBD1	TGTGCCAGCAACGACAGGGGGCGCGAAGATACGCAGTATTTT	CASNDRGREDTQYF
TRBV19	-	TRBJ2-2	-	TGTGCCAGTAGTATCCGGGGAGCCGGGGAGCTGTTTTTT	CASSIRGAGELFF
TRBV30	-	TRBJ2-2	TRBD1	TGTGCCTGGAGTGCGGGACAGGGTACCGGGGAGCTGTTTTTT	CAWSAGQGTGELFF
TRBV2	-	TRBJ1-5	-	TGTGCCAGCAGTGAGAGCTGGAATCAGCCCCAGCATTTT	CASSESWNQPQHF
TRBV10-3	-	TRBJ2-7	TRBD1	TGTGCCATCAGTGACCCAGGCCCGGGGACAGGGACCTACGAGCAGTACTTC	CAISDPGPGTGTYEQYF
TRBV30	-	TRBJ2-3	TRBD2	TGTGCCTGGAGCGGGCTAGCGGGGGCAGATACGCAGTATTTT	CAWSGLAGADTQYF
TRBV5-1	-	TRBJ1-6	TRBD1	TGCGCCAGCAGCTTGGTGGGACAGGGCAATTCACCCCTCCACTTT	CASSLVGQGNSPLHF
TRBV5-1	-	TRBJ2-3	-	TGCGCCAGCAGCTTGGTGGGGCAGGGAGACACAGATACGCAGTATTTT	CASSLVGQGDTDTQYF
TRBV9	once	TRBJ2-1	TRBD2	TGTGCCAGCAGCCCCCGGACTAGGAGGACTAGCGGGGGTTATAATGAGCAGTTCTTC	CASSPRTRRTSGGYNEQFF
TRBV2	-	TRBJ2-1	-	TGTGCCAGCAGGGGTAGCGGTGAGCAGTTCTTC	CASRGSGEQFF
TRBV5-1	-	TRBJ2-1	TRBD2	TGCGCCAGCAGCTTGGAGTCTAGCGGGGGGAACAATGAGCAGTTCTTC	CASSLESSGGNNEQFF
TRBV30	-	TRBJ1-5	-	TGTGCCTGGAGTGTACACCCCGTGGGCGGGGGGCGAGGACAGCCCCAGCATTTT	CAWSVHPVGGGRGQPQHF
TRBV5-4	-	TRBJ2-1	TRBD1	TGTGCCAGCAGCTTGCTTAGACAGGGGTGGAACAATGAGCAGTTCTTC	CASSLLRQGWNNEQFF
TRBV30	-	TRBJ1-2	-	TGTGCCTGGAGTAGAAGATCCCCTGGCTACACCTTC	CAWSRRSPGYTF
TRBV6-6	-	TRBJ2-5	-	TGTGCCAGCAGTTCTGGGGAGACCCAGTACTTC	CASSSGETQYF
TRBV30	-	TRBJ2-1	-	TGTGCCTGGAGCGAGTTTAACAATGAGCAGTTCTTC	CAWSEFNNEQFF
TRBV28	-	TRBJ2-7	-	TGTGCCAGCAGTCCCTCCACGAGGGAGCAGTACTTC	CASSPSTREQYF
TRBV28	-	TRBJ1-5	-	TGTGCCAGCAGTGCCCCCTCCGGCAGGGGAATTGGGAGTCAGCCCCAGCATTTT	CASSAPSGRGIGSQPQHF
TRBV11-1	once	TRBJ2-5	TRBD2	TGTGCCAGCAGCTTAAAAGCGGGGGTGGCCGTGAACTTC	CASSLKAGVAVNF
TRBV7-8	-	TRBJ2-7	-	TGTGCCAGCAGCCCCTTACAGGGTCCTCGCTCCTACGAGCAGTACTTC	CASSPLQGPRSYEQYF
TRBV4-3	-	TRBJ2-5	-	TGCGCCAGCAGCCAAGACGGAGGGTCGGTCTGGGAGACCCAGTACTTC	CASSQDGGSVWETQYF
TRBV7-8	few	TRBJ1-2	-	TGTGCCAGCAGCTTACAATGGGGGCACGAGAACTATGGCTACACCTTC	CASSLQWGHENYGYTF
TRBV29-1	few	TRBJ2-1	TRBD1	TGCAGCGTGACAGGGAACAACAATGAGCAGTTCTTC	CSVTGNNNEQFF